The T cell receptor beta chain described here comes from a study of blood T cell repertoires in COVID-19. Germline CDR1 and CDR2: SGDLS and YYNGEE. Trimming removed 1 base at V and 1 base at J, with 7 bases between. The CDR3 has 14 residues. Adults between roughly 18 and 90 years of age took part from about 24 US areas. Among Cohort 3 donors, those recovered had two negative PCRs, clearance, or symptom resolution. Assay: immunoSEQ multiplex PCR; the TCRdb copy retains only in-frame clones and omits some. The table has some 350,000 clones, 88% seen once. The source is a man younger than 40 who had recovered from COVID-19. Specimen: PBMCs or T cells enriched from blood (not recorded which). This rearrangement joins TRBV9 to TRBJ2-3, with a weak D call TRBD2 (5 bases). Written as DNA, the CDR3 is TGTGCCAGCAGCGTAACTAGGGGCACAGATACGCAGTATTTT. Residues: CASSVTRGTDTQYF. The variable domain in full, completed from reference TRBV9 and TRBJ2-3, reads DSGVTQTPKHLITATGQRVTLRCSPRSGDLSVYWYQQSLDQGLQFLIQYYNGEERAKGNILERFSAQQFPDLHSELNLSSLELGDSALYFCASSVTRGTDTQYFGPGTRLTVL.